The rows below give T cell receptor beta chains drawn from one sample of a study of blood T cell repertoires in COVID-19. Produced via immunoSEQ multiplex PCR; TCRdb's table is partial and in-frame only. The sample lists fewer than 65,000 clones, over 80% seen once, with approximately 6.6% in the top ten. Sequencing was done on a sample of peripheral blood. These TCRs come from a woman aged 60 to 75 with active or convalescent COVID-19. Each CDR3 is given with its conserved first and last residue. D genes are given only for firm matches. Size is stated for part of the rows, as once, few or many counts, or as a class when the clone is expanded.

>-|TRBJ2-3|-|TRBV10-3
TGTGCCATCACCGCTGGTGCAGAAGATACGCAGTATTTT
CAITAGAEDTQYF
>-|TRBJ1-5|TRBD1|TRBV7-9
TGTGCCAGCAGCTTGTGGACAGGCTATAGCAATCAGCCCCAGCATTTT
CASSLWTGYSNQPQHF
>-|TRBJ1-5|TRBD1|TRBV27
TGTGCCAGCCGACTGCAGGGGGCGGACAATCAGCCCCAGCATTTT
CASRLQGADNQPQHF
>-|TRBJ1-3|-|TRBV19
TGTGCCAGTAGCCTCCCGGACATTATTGGAAACACCATATATTTT
CASSLPDIIGNTIYF
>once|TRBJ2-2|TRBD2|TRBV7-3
TGTGCCAGCGGGACTAGCGCAACCGGGGAGCTGTTTTTT
CASGTSATGELFF
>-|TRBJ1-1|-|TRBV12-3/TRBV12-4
TGTGCCAGCAGTTCATCCCCTGAAGCTTTCTTT
CASSSSPEAFF
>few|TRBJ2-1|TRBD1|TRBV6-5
TGTGCCAGCAGTTACGATCAGGGCCAGGGGGCGGATGAGCAGTTCTTC
CASSYDQGQGADEQFF
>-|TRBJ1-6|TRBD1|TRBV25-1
TGTGCCAGCAGTGGGACAGGGAATTCACCCCTCCACTTT
CASSGTGNSPLHF
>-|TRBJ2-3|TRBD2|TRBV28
TGTGCCAGCAGTTCTAGCGGGAGAAAAACAGATACGCAGTATTTT
CASSSSGRKTDTQYF
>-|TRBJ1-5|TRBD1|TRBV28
TGTGCCAGCAGTCTGAACAGGGGGCAAAATCAGCCCCAGCATTTT
CASSLNRGQNQPQHF
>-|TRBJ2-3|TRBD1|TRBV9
TGTGCCAGCAGCCCCTATGGGACAGGGGGCACAGATACGCAGTATTTT
CASSPYGTGGTDTQYF
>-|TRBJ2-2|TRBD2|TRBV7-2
TGTGCCAGCGCCCCCGAGAGCGGGAGGCGGGGCGGGGAGCTGTTTTTT
CASAPESGRRGGELFF
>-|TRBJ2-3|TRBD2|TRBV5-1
TGCGCCAGCAGCCCCCTAGCGGGGAGCACAGATACGCAGTATTTT
CASSPLAGSTDTQYF
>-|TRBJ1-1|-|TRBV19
TGTGCCAGTAAGAGTGGGGCGTGGGGCACTGAAGCTTTCTTT
CASKSGAWGTEAFF
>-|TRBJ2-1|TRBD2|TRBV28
TGTGCCAGCAGTTCCCCCGGGACTAGCGGGATCAATGAGCAGTTCTTC
CASSSPGTSGINEQFF
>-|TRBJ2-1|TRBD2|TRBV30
TGTGCCTGGACCTTGGGAGCGGGGGGCTCCTTGGATGAGCAGTTCTTC
CAWTLGAGGSLDEQFF
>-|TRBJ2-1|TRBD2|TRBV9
TGTGCCAGCAGATGGAGTTCCGGGACTAGCGGGAGAATTTGTCATGAGCAGTTCTTC
CASRWSSGTSGRICHEQFF
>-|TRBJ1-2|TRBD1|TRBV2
TGTGCCAGCAGTCCCGGACAGGGCCGCGGCTACACCTTC
CASSPGQGRGYTF
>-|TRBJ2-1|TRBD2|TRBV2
TGTGCCAGCAGGGGGAGCGGGAGCGATGAGCAGTTCTTC
CASRGSGSDEQFF
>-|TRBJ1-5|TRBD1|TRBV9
TGTGCCAGCAGCCCAAAAGACAGGGAGAGTCAGCCCCAGCATTTT
CASSPKDRESQPQHF
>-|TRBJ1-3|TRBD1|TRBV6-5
TGTGCCAGCAGGGCGGGACAGGGGGCTGGAAACACCATATATTTT
CASRAGQGAGNTIYF
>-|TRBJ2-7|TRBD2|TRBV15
TGTGCCACCAGCAGAGATCGGACTAGCGGGAATCCGTGGGAGCAGTACTTC
CATSRDRTSGNPWEQYF
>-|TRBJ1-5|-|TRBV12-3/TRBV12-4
TGTGCCAGCAGTCCCGGTTATTATCAGCCCCAGCATTTT
CASSPGYYQPQHF
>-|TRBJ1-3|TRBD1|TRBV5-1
TGCGCCAGCAGCCCGCAGACAGGGTCTGGAAACACCATATATTTT
CASSPQTGSGNTIYF
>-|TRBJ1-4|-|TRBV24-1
TGTGCCACCAGTGATTCCTCGACGCGGGACCCTGAAAAACTGTTTTTT
CATSDSSTRDPEKLFF
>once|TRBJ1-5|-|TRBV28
TGTGCCAGCAGTTTATCGACTTTCAATCAGCCCCAGCATTTT
CASSLSTFNQPQHF
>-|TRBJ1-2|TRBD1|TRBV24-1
TGTGCCACCAGTGACACCATTACGACAGGGGGCGAGGGCTACACCTTC
CATSDTITTGGEGYTF
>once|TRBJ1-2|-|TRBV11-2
TGTGCCAGCAGCTTAGGAGGAGGTTCCCTCTACACCTTC
CASSLGGGSLYTF
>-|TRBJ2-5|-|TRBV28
TGTGCCAGCAGCGATTCGGGTGGGACCCAGTACTTC
CASSDSGGTQYF
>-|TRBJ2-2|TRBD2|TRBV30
TGTGCCTGGAGTGGACTAGCTACCGGGGAGCTGTTTTTT
CAWSGLATGELFF
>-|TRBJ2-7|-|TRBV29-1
TGCAGCGTTGGGTGGCGGCTCCAGAACCCCTACGAGCAGTACTTC
CSVGWRLQNPYEQYF
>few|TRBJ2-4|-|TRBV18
TGTGCCAGCTCCCTCGACAGTAAAAACATTCAGTACTTC
CASSLDSKNIQYF
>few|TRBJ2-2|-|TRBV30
TGTGCCTGGATTCGTGCGGGGGCGATGAACACCGGGGAGCTGTTTTTT
CAWIRAGAMNTGELFF
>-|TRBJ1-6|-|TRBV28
TGTGCCAGCAGTCCTACGACAGGCCTCTCCTATAATTCACCCCTCCACTTT
CASSPTTGLSYNSPLHF
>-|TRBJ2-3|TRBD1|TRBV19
TGTGCCAGTAGGCGGGACAGGGGGACAGATACGCAGTATTTT
CASRRDRGTDTQYF
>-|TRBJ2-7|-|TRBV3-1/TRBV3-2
TGTGCCAGCAGCCAAGGTGGTGGGGCAGGGACCTACGAGCAGTACTTC
CASSQGGGAGTYEQYF
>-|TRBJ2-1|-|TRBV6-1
TGTGCCAGCAGTGAAATGAGGCCCAATGAGCAGTTCTTC
CASSEMRPNEQFF
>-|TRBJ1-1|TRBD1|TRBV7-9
TGTGCCAGCAGCCCTACAGGGGGTACTGAAGCTTTCTTT
CASSPTGGTEAFF
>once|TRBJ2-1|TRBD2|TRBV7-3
TGTGCCAGCAGCAGGACACTAGCGGGGGGGCCTCGAGAGCAGTTCTTC
CASSRTLAGGPREQFF
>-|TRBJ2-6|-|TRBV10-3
TGTGCCATCAGTGACGCGGCTTCTAACCCGGTTGGGGCCAACGTCCTGACTTTC
CAISDAASNPVGANVLTF
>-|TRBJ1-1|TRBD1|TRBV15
TGTGCCGCCCGGGGACAGGTGAACACTGAAGCTTTCTTT
CAARGQVNTEAFF
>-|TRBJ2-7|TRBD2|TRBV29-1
TGCAGCGTTGGAGGGCTAGCGGGAGGGTTTTCCGTGGACGAGCAGTACTTC
CSVGGLAGGFSVDEQYF
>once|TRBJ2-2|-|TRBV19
TGTGCCAGTAGTATAGGTTCCGGGGGTATCGGGGAGCTGTTTTTT
CASSIGSGGIGELFF
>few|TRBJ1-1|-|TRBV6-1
TGTGCCAGCAGTGAACGGCAGGGTGAAGCTTTCTTT
CASSERQGEAFF
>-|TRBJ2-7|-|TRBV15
TGTGCCACCAGCAGGGACAGCTCCTACGAGCAGTACTTC
CATSRDSSYEQYF
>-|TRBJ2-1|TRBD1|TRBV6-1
TGTGCCAGCAGTGAGAGAAGGACAGGGGGCGATGAGCAGTTCTTC
CASSERRTGGDEQFF